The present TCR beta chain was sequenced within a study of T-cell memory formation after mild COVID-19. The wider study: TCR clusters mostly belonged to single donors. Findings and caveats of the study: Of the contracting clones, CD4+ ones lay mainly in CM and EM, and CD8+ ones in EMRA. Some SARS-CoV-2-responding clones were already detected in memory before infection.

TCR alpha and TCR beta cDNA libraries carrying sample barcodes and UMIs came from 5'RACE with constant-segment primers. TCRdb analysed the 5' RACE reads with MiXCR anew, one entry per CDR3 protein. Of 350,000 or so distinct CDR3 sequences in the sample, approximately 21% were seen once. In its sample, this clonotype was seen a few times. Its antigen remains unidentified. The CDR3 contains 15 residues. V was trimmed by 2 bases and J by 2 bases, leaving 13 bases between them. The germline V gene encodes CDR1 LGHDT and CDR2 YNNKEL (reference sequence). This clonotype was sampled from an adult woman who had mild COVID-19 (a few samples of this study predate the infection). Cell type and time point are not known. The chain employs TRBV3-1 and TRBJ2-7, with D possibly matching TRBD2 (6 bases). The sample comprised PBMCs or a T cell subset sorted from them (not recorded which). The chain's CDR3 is CASSQYPGLAYEQYF. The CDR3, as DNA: TGTGCCAGCAGCCAATACCCGGGACTGGCCTACGAGCAGTACTTC.